Shown below are 16 T cell receptor beta chains from a single sample sequenced in a study of T cells in Graves' hyperthyroidism and ophthalmopathy. Authors of the study amplified TCR beta CDR3 regions from RNA transcripts. During a first-round RT-PCR of the TCR CDR3, the HTBI primer set was used. One entry per CDR3 protein results from TCRdb running MiXCR on the multiplex PCR reads. The sample carries a few hundred thousand distinct CDR3 sequences, around 18% recorded once. Sequenced sample: blood. The receptor source for this set is a woman in her 40s with Graves' ophthalmopathy.

At least ten counts were recorded for this clonotype. The chain joins TRBV2 to TRBJ2-7; 7 positions match TRBD1. The germline CDR1 and CDR2 sequences are SNHLY and FYNNEI. The CDR3 runs 14 residues. With 6 bases clipped from V and 0 bases from J, the junction kept 5 bases outside the gene matches. The CDR3 is CASRPGTDSYEQYF. The CDR3 nucleotides read TGTGCCAGCAGACCCGGGACAGACTCCTACGAGCAGTACTTC.

This rearrangement joins TRBV28 to TRBJ2-5; 7 bases line up with TRBD2. Germline V gives CDR1 MDHEN, CDR2 SYDVKM. The CDR3 totals 14 residues. Germline trimming cut 5 bases from V and 3 bases from J; bases unmatched to any gene: 6. The CDR3 region has the DNA TGTGCCAGCAGTCCCGGTGGGGGGGAAGAGACCCAGTACTTC. Translation gives CASSPGGGEETQYF.

This clonotype was detected many times. A read error may be the cause here, since a much bigger clone is one base away. The chain recombines TRBV7-9 with TRBJ1-1, with D possibly matching TRBD1 (6 bases). With 8 bases removed from V and 3 bases from J, the gap between germline ends came to 16 bases. Per germline, CDR1 SEHNR and CDR2 FQNEAQ (reference sequence). The CDR3 totals 14 residues. CDR3 DNA sequence: TGTGCCAGCTACCACTTACAGGGATACACTGAAGCTTTCTTT. It is translated as CASYHLQGYTEAFF.

The gene calls are TRBV7-2 and TRBJ2-5; TRBD2 matches at 15 bases. The CDR3 totals 16 residues. CDR1 and CDR2 (germline): SGHTA, FQGNSA. V gave up 5 bases and J gave up 4 bases; unmatched junction bases: 5. CDR3 sequence: CASSLSGLAGGETQYF. For the CDR3, the DNA is TGTGCCAGCAGCCTGTCGGGACTAGCGGGAGGAGAGACCCAGTACTTC.

In this sample, this clonotype turned up many times. The chain carries TRBV20-1 and TRBJ2-7; TRBD1 aligns across 8 bases. The trim removed 0 bases at V and 2 bases at J, leaving 3 bases unmatched. The CDR3 is 14 residues long. The germline V gene has CDR1 DFQATT and CDR2 SNEGSKA (reference sequence). CDR3 bases: TGCAGTGCTAGAGACCTGACAGGGGCCTACGAGCAGTACTTC. Translating gives CSARDLTGAYEQYF.

The sample holds many counts of this clonotype. CDR3 DNA: TGTGCCAGCAGTGCGGGACAGGGGGTAAATACCGGGGAGCTGTTTTTT. This codes for CASSAGQGVNTGELFF. The rearrangement joins TRBV6-1 to TRBJ2-2; 11 bases match TRBD1. The CDR3 contains 16 residues. The V gene's germline CDR1 is MNHNS and CDR2 SASEGT. The junction had 6 bases not matched to a gene; V was cut back by 4 bases and J by 5 bases.

This clonotype was seen many times. This sequence joins TRBV6-1 and TRBJ2-7; the match to TRBD2 covers 11 bases. CDR3 length: 14 residues. With V trimmed by 6 bases and J by 2 bases, 3 bases remained unmatched. Germline V gives CDR1 MNHNS, CDR2 SASEGT. DNA of the CDR3: TGTGCCAGCAGCCCGGGACTAGCGGCCTACGAGCAGTACTTC. Protein product: CASSPGLAAYEQYF.

V gene TRBV6-2 or TRBV6-3 combines with J gene TRBJ2-7; TRBD2 might be the D (5 bases). The CDR3 length is 17 residues. V dropped 5 bases and J dropped 0 bases, with 20 bases sitting between them. Germline V gene lookup returns CDR1 MNHEY and CDR2 SVGEGT. This CDR3 is CASSSGYLSMSSYEQYF. The CDR3 DNA follows: TGTGCCAGCAGTAGCGGTTATCTATCGATGAGCTCCTACGAGCAGTACTTC.

Many counts were recorded for this clonotype. The chain couples TRBV7-3 to TRBJ2-1, with a tentative D call TRBD2 (5 bases). V dropped 0 bases and J dropped 6 bases, with 6 bases sitting between them. The germline gives CDR1 SGHTA, CDR2 FQGTGA. The CDR3 totals 13 residues. CDR3: CASSLTGVNEQFF. In DNA, the CDR3 is TGTGCCAGCAGCTTAACGGGAGTCAATGAGCAGTTCTTC. The complete variable domain, with remaining parts taken from reference TRBV7-3 and TRBJ2-1, reads GAGVSQTPSNKVTEKGKYVELRCDPISGHTALYWYRQSLGQGPEFLIYFQGTGAADDSGLPNDRFFAVRPEGSVSTLKIQRTERGDSAVYLCASSLTGVNEQFFGPGTRLTVL.

This clonotype has at least ten counts. The chain recombines TRBV5-1 with TRBJ2-2, with D hard to call. The CDR3 totals 14 residues. Germline V CDR1 and CDR2: SGHRS, YFSETQ. The V end was cut by 0 bases, the J end by 3 bases, with 6 bases between. The CDR3 coding sequence is TGCGCCAGCAGCTTGGCTTCGTACACCGGGGAGCTGTTTTTT. Translating it yields CASSLASYTGELFF.

This clonotype was seen repeatedly, ten times or more. This chain links TRBV7-6 with TRBJ1-2; 7 nucleotides line up with TRBD1. V trimming: 5 bases; J trimming: 8 bases; junction bases outside the gene matches: 8. The CDR3 consists of 13 residues. Germline V gene lookup returns CDR1 SGHVS and CDR2 FNYEAQ. DNA of the CDR3: TGTGCCAGCAGCCCTCAGACAGGGTCCGGCTACACCTTC. Protein: CASSPQTGSGYTF.

The CDR3 DNA is TGTGCCAGTAGTATTGAGGACGGGACCTACGAGCAGTACTTC. It codes for CASSIEDGTYEQYF. This rearrangement joins TRBV19 to TRBJ2-7; TRBD2 is a possible D gene (5 bases). The V gene's germline CDR1 is LNHDA and CDR2 SQIVND (reference sequence). The CDR3 consists of 14 residues. V dropped 3 bases and J dropped 2 bases, with 11 bases sitting between them.

There are many counts of this clonotype. The gene calls are TRBV9 and TRBJ2-2; a possible D gene is TRBD2 (5 bases). Trimming removed 4 bases at V and 1 base at J, with 17 bases between. CDR1 is SGDLS and CDR2 is YYNGEE in the germline V gene. This CDR3 comprises 17 residues. DNA for the CDR3: TGTGCCAGCAGCCACCCGAAAGCGGAAGGGAACACCGGGGAGCTGTTTTTT. This gives the protein CASSHPKAEGNTGELFF.

At least ten counts were recorded for this clonotype. The chain has TRBV6-5 and TRBJ2-5; D is possibly TRBD1 (7 bases). This CDR3 contains 15 residues. V was pared by 4 bases and J by 4 bases, with 16 bases between. The V gene's germline CDR1 is MNHEY and CDR2 SVGAGI. The CDR3 DNA sequence: TGTGCCAGCAGTTTCCTATCAGGGGGGTTAGAGACCCAGTACTTC. This gives the protein CASSFLSGGLETQYF.

This clonotype was counted ten times or more. The chain is built from TRBV7-2 and TRBJ2-7; 7 nucleotides align to TRBD2. CDR3 size: 15 residues. Trimming took 2 bases from V and 4 from J; bases not matched to a gene: 8. CDR1 is SGHTA, CDR2 FQGNSA, per germline. CDR3 sequence (DNA): TGTGCCAGCAGCTTAAGCCGGCAGCGGGGATACGAGCAGTACTTC. Amino acids: CASSLSRQRGYEQYF.

In its sample, this clonotype was seen many times. This sequence joins TRBV20-1 and TRBJ2-4; TRBD1 is a possible D gene (6 bases). Germline values: CDR1 DFQATT, CDR2 SNEGSKA (reference sequence). V shed 0 bases and J shed 7 bases, with 13 bases lying between them. The CDR3 is made up of 14 amino acids. CDR3 nucleotides: TGCAGTGCTAGAGACGTACAGGGTTGGAACATTCAGTACTTC. It translates to CSARDVQGWNIQYF.